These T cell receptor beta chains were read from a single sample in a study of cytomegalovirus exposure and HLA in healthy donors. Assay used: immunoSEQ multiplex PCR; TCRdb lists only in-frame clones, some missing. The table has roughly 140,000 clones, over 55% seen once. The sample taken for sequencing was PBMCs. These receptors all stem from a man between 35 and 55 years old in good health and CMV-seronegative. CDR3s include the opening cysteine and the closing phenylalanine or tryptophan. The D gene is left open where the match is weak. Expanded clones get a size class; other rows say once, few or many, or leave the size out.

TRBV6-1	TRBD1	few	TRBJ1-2	TGTGCCAGCAGTGAAAGGGGGCAGGCTTATGGCTACACCTTC	CASSERGQAYGYTF
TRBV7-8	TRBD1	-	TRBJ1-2	TGTGCCAGCAGCCCCGGTAGGGGGAGGACAGGGGGCTATGGCTACACCTTC	CASSPGRGRTGGYGYTF
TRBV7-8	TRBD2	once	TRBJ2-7	TGTGCCAGCAGCCCTAGGGGGACTAGCGGGGGGTCCTACTACGAGCAGTACTTC	CASSPRGTSGGSYYEQYF
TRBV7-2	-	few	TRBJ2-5	TGTGCCAGCAGCTTAGCGGCGGAGGGGGGGGAGACCCAGTACTTC	CASSLAAEGGETQYF
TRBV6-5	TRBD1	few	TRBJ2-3	TGTGCCAGCAGGCGACAGGGAAACACAGATACGCAGTATTTT	CASRRQGNTDTQYF
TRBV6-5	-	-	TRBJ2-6	TGTGCCAGCAGCGAAACCAGGGCTGGGGCCAACGTCCTGACTTTC	CASSETRAGANVLTF
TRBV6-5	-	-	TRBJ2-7	TGTGCCAGCAGCAAGAACAGGGTTCTCTCCTACGAGCAGTACTTC	CASSKNRVLSYEQYF
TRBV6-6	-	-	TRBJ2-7	TGTGCCAGCAGCTCGGGGCAGGGGTTGTACGAGCAGTACTTC	CASSSGQGLYEQYF
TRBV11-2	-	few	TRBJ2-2	TGTGCCAGCAGCTTATGGGGGCCAACCGGGGAGCTGTTTTTT	CASSLWGPTGELFF
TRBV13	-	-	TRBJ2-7	TGTGCCAGCAGCTTAGGCAGTGGCCTCTACGAGCAGTACTTC	CASSLGSGLYEQYF
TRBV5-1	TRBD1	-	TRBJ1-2	TGCGCCAGCAGCCATGGACAGGGAAGAGGTGACTATGGCTACACCTTC	CASSHGQGRGDYGYTF
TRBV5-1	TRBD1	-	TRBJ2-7	TGCGCCAGCAGCTTGGGGGGACAGGGTTACTACGAGCAGTACTTC	CASSLGGQGYYEQYF
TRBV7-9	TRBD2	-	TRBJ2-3	TGTGCCAGCAGCTTAGTTTCCCTAGCGGGGGGACGCACAGATACGCAGTATTTT	CASSLVSLAGGRTDTQYF
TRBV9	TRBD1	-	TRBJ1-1	TGTGCCAGCAGCGGGGGGACAGGGCGCACTGAAGCTTTCTTT	CASSGGTGRTEAFF
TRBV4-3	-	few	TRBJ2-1	TGCGCCAGCAGCCAATTTATATCCTACAATGAGCAGTTCTTC	CASSQFISYNEQFF
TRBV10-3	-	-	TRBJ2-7	TGTGCCATCAGTGAGGCGGGACCCAGCTCCTACGAGCAGTACTTC	CAISEAGPSSYEQYF
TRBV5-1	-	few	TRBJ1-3	TGCGCCAGCAGCTTGGGGACAGCGATCTCTGGAAACACCATATATTTT	CASSLGTAISGNTIYF
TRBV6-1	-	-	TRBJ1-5	TGTGCCAGCGATGTAGAAGGTGGAGCTAATCAGCCCCAGCATTTT	CASDVEGGANQPQHF
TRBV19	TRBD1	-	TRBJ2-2	TGTGCCAGTACTCCTAGGACAGGGGGCTTTAACACCGGGGAGCTGTTTTTT	CASTPRTGGFNTGELFF
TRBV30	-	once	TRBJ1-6	TGTGCCTGGAGTGTCAGGAGGAATTCACCCCTCCACTTT	CAWSVRRNSPLHF
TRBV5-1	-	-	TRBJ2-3	TGCGCCAGCAGCTTGCTTCCCGGGGAGGGCACAGATACGCAGTATTTT	CASSLLPGEGTDTQYF
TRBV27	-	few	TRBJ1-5	TGTGCCAGCAGTTTTTGGGGGGGCCAGCCCCAGCATTTT	CASSFWGGQPQHF
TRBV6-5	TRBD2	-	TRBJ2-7	TGTGCCAGCAGTGCGACTAGCGGGGTTTCCTACGAGCAGTACTTC	CASSATSGVSYEQYF
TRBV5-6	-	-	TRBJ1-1	TGTGCCAGCAGCGGGGCCCGTAGGACACTTAACACTGAAGCTTTCTTT	CASSGARRTLNTEAFF
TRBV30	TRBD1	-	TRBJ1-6	TGTGCCTGGAGTGAGGACAGGGGGTATTCACCCCTCCACTTT	CAWSEDRGYSPLHF
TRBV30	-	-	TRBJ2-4	TGTGCCTGGAACGGGGAGCAGCTTGGCAAAAACATTCAGTACTTC	CAWNGEQLGKNIQYF
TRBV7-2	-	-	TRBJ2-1	TGTGCCAGCAGCCAACTAAATGAGCAGTTCTTC	CASSQLNEQFF
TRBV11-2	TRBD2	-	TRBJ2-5	TGTGCCAGCAGCTTAGGGTCGGTGGCGGGAGTGGGGGAGACCCAGTACTTC	CASSLGSVAGVGETQYF
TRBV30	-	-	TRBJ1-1	TGTGCCTGGAGTGCACAGGGAACTGAAGCTTTCTTT	CAWSAQGTEAFF
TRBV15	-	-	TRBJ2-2	TGTGCCACCAGCAGAGGAGGGGGGAGCGGGGTCGCCGGGGAGCTGTTTTTT	CATSRGGGSGVAGELFF
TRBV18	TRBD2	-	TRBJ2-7	TGTGCCAGCTCACCGCAAGCGGGAGGGCCCCACGAGCAGTACTTC	CASSPQAGGPHEQYF
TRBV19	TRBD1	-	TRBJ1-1	TGTGCCAGTAGTGGGTGGGACAGGGTAGGAACTGAAGCTTTCTTT	CASSGWDRVGTEAFF
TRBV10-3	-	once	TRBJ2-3	TGTGCCATCAGTGAGTCGGTGAGGGGAAGGGGGGGAGATACGCAGTATTTT	CAISESVRGRGGDTQYF
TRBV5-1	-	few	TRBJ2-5	TGCGCCAGCAGCTTGGCCGGTGAGACCCAGTACTTC	CASSLAGETQYF